This TCR beta chain was sequenced for a study of blood T cell repertoires in COVID-19. Study-wide background: Researchers got acute and convalescent COVID-19 samples from the United States, Italy and Spain. The analysed material was cDNA or gDNA that came from T cells, B-cell-depleted T cells, or PBMCs.

The germline V gene encodes CDR1 SGHTS and CDR2 YDEGEE. The CDR3 loop spans 15 amino acids. V lost 4 bases and J 5 bases, leaving 18 bases between the germline ends. Method: immunoSEQ multiplex PCR; TCRdb's copy keeps in-frame clones and lacks some. The sample records under 75,000 clones, around 93% being singletons. This chain links TRBV5-8 with TRBJ2-5; D might be TRBD1 (6 bases). The sequence was collected from a man between 45 and 60 years old with active COVID-19. Sequencing was carried out using peripheral blood. The CDR3 reads CASSALGQPTETQYF. In DNA, the CDR3 is TGTGCCAGCAGCGCATTAGGACAGCCGACGGAGACCCAGTACTTC.